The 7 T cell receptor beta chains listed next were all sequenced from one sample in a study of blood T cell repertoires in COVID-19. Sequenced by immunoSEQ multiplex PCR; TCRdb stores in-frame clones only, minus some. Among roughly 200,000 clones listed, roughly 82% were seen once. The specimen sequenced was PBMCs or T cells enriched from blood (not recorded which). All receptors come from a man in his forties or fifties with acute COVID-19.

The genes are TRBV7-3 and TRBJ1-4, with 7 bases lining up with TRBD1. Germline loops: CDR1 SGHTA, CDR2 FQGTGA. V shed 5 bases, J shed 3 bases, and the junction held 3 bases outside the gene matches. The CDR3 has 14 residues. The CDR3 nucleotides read TGTGCCAGCAGCACCGACAGGGCTAATGAAAAACTGTTTTTT. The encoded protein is CASSTDRANEKLFF.

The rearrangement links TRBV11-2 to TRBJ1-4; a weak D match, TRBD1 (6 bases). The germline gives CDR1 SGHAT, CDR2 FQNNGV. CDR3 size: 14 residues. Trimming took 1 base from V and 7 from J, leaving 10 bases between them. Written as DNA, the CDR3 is TGTGCCAGCAGCTTAGGCAGGGGTAGTGAAAAACTGTTTTTT. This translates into CASSLGRGSEKLFF.

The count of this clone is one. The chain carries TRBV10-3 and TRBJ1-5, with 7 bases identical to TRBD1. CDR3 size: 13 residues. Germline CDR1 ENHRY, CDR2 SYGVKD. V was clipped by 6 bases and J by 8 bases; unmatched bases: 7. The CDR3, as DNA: TGTGCCATCAGGGAGAGACAGGGTGAGCCCCAGCATTTT. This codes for CAIRERQGEPQHF.

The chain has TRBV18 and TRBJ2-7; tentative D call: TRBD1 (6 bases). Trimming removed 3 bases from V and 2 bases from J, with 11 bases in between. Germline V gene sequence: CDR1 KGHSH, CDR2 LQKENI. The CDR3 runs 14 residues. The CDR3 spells CASSPGQGPYEQYF. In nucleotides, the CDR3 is TGTGCCAGCTCACCTGGGCAGGGGCCCTACGAGCAGTACTTC.

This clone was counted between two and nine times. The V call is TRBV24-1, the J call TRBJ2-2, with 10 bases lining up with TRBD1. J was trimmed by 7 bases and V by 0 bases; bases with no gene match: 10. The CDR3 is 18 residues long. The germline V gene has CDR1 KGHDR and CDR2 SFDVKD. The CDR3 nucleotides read TGTGCCACCAGTGATTTGGACCCCGACAGGGGGCTATACGGGGAGCTGTTTTTT. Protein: CATSDLDPDRGLYGELFF.

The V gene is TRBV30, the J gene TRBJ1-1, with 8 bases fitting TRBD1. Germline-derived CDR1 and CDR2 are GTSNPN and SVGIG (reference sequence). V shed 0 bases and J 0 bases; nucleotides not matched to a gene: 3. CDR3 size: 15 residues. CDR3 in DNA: TGTGCCTGGAGTGTAAAGGGACAGGTGAACACTGAAGCTTTCTTT. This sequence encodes CAWSVKGQVNTEAFF.

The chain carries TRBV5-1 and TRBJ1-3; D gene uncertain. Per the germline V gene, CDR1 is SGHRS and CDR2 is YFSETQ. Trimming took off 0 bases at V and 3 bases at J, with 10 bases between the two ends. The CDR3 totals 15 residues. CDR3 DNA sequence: TGCGCCAGCAGCTTGGACCCCGGCGGTGGAAACACCATATATTTT. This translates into CASSLDPGGGNTIYF.